A single sample is the source of the 14 T cell receptor beta chains below, sequenced in a study of vaccination and CD4 T cells after COVID-19. Sequenced with the Oncomine TCR Beta short-read assay was DNA taken from cultured CD4+ T cells. Via MiXCR, TCRdb re-called the PCR reads, giving one row per CDR3 protein. The table shows more than 15,000 distinct CDR3 sequences, with roughly 40% occurring only once. Noted treatment: roughly ten-day PBMC culture with coronavirus spike peptide pools or control peptides (ViraFEST assay). Their target antigens are unknown. The sample consisted of CD4+ T cells from blood, cultured in vitro, taken after SARS-CoV-2 vaccination. The receptors here all came from a human donor who had recovered from COVID-19.

This rearrangement joins TRBV10-1 to TRBJ1-5, with D hard to call. The CDR3 contains 12 residues. Trimming removed 2 bases at V and 5 bases at J, with 4 bases between. CDR1 is WNHNN and CDR2 is SYGVQD in the germline V gene (reference sequence). CDR3 bases: TGCGCCAGCAGTGAGGGGGATCAGCCCCAGCATTTT. Translating it yields CASSEGDQPQHF.

This clonotype was detected a few times. J is TRBJ1-5 and V is TRBV18; D perhaps matches TRBD1 (6 bases). CDR1 and CDR2 (germline): KGHSH, LQKENI. With 4 bases removed from V and 4 bases from J, the gap between germline ends came to 17 bases. CDR3 size: 16 residues. CDR3 DNA: TGTGCCAGCTCACTCACCGGACAGACCCTTAATCAGCCCCAGCATTTT. This translates into CASSLTGQTLNQPQHF.

The chain has TRBV7-3 and TRBJ1-4, with D maybe TRBD1 (5 bases). CDR3 size: 13 residues. Germline CDR1 reads SGHTA; CDR2 reads FQGTGA. V lost 5 bases, J lost 7 bases, and 11 bases lay in between. The CDR3 DNA is TGTGCCAGCAGCCCGGGGCTCGGTGAAAAACTGTTTTTT. Translation gives CASSPGLGEKLFF.

Comment on this clonotype: It is likely a read error, because the conserved phenylalanine at the end of the CDR3 is missing. This chain uses TRBV7-2 with TRBJ2-5, with D unresolved. This CDR3 is 13 amino acids long. The germline V gene encodes CDR1 SGHTA and CDR2 FQGNSA. V dropped 0 bases and J dropped 6 bases, with 8 bases sitting between them. The CDR3 loop reads CASSLAPEKTQYY. The CDR3 DNA reads TGTGCCAGCAGCTTAGCGCCCGAGAAGACCCAGTACTAC.

This clonotype was seen just once. The gene calls are TRBV30 and TRBJ1-1; TRBD1 agrees at 7 bases. The CDR3 has 14 amino acids. CDR1 is GTSNPN, CDR2 SVGIG, per germline (reference sequence). Trimming cost V 5 bases and J 0 bases; bases outside gene matches: 6. The CDR3 reads CAWAQGFMNTEAFF. The CDR3 DNA follows: TGTGCCTGGGCACAGGGGTTTATGAACACTGAAGCTTTCTTT.

The chain employs TRBV7-2 and TRBJ2-5; D is ambiguous. Trimming took off 2 bases at V and 3 bases at J, with 1 base between the two ends. This CDR3 has 11 amino acids. From germline, CDR1 is SGHTA and CDR2 FQGNSA. The CDR3 DNA is TGTGCCAGCAGCTTAAAAGAGACCCAGTACTTC. This codes for CASSLKETQYF.

The gene calls are TRBV5-4 and TRBJ1-6, with D tentatively TRBD1 (5 bases). V lost 4 bases, J lost 6 bases, and 11 bases lay in between. Germline V gene data show CDR1 as SGHNT and CDR2 as YYREEE (reference sequence). This CDR3 has 14 amino acids. The CDR3 nucleotides are TGTGCCAGCAGCCTCGGGACTGGTAATTCACCCCTCCACTTT. Translating it yields CASSLGTGNSPLHF.

This clonotype came up a few times. The chain is built from TRBV20-1 and TRBJ2-3; the match to TRBD2 covers 13 bases. Germline CDR1 DFQATT, CDR2 SNEGSKA (reference sequence). Unmatched junction bases numbered 3, after V lost 4 bases and J lost 5 bases. The CDR3 totals 14 residues. CDR3 sequence: CSATRLAGGDTQYF. Written as DNA, the CDR3 is TGCAGTGCTACCCGACTAGCGGGAGGAGATACGCAGTATTTT.

This chain joins TRBV20-1 and TRBJ2-5; weak D call: TRBD2 (7 bases). This CDR3 region has 14 residues. Germline CDR1 DFQATT, CDR2 SNEGSKA (reference sequence). Trimming left V 3 bases short and J 5 bases short, with 16 bases between. The CDR3 DNA follows: TGCAGTGCTAGTTTGGGGGGGGGCGTGGAGACCCAGTACTTC. Translating it yields CSASLGGGVETQYF.

The chain combines TRBV7-2 with TRBJ2-5, with a tentative D call TRBD1 (6 bases). The germline V and J ends were trimmed by 1 base and 2 bases, with 8 bases remaining between them. Germline-derived CDR1 and CDR2 are SGHTA and FQGNSA. The CDR3 contains 14 residues. The CDR3 region has the DNA TGTGCCAGCAGCTTAGGGGGGCCTCAAGAGACCCAGTACTTC. Encoded protein: CASSLGGPQETQYF.

The chain links TRBV30 to TRBJ2-7, with 9 nucleotides matching TRBD1. V was pared by 4 bases and J by 4 bases, with 2 bases of the junction left unmatched. The CDR3 runs 12 residues. In germline, CDR1 is GTSNPN, CDR2 SVGIG (reference sequence). The CDR3, as DNA: TGTGCCTGGAAGACAGGGGGGTACGAGCAGTACTTC. It codes for CAWKTGGYEQYF. Full variable domain (missing parts from reference TRBV30 and TRBJ2-7): SQTIHQWPATLVQPVGSPLSLECTVEGTSNPNLYWYRQAAGRGLQLLFYSVGIGQISSEVPQNLSASRPQDRQFILSSKKLLLSDSGFYLCAWKTGGYEQYFGPGTRLTVT.

This clonotype showed up just a few times. The chain combines TRBV7-2 with TRBJ2-3; no clear D. The V and J ends lost 4 bases and 2 bases respectively, with 10 bases between them. From germline, CDR1 is SGHTA and CDR2 FQGNSA. The CDR3 loop spans 14 amino acids. The CDR3 here is CASSSASATDTQYF. The CDR3 coding sequence is TGTGCCAGCAGCTCGGCTAGTGCCACAGATACGCAGTATTTT.

V gene TRBV7-8 combines with J gene TRBJ1-6; 7 bases match TRBD1. The germline CDR1 and CDR2 sequences are SGHVS and FQNEAQ. The CDR3 extends over 15 amino acids. With V trimmed by 4 bases and J by 7 bases, 7 bases remained unmatched. CDR3 nucleotide sequence: TGTGCCAGCAGCTCCGACAGGGCCCGGAATTCACCCCTCCACTTT. This codes for CASSSDRARNSPLHF.

The rearrangement links TRBV19 to TRBJ1-1; D uncertain. The CDR3 is made up of 13 amino acids. CDR1 is LNHDA and CDR2 is SQIVND in the germline V gene (reference sequence). V was pared by 5 bases and J by 1 base, with 8 bases between. The CDR3 region is CASSVQRNTEAFF. The CDR3 coding sequence is TGTGCCAGTAGTGTACAGAGGAACACTGAAGCTTTCTTT.